Below, 10 T cell receptor beta chains from the same sample are listed, as sequenced in a study of cytomegalovirus exposure and HLA in healthy donors. 13 Jbeta primers and 60 Vbeta primers were used for the PCR. Only in-frame clones appear in the TCRdb table, and some are missing; sequencing was by immunoSEQ multiplex PCR. The data show 200,000 to 250,000 clones, with 82% seen just once and more than 5% held by the top ten. The sequenced sample consisted of PBMCs. These receptors were obtained from a woman between 40 and 55 years old in good health and CMV-seropositive.

The chain has TRBV18 and TRBJ1-2, with D unresolved. The germline V and J ends were trimmed by 8 bases and 5 bases, with 12 bases remaining between them. The CDR3 runs 12 residues. Germline CDR1 and CDR2: KGHSH and LQKENI. As DNA, the CDR3 is TGTGCCAGCCAGACTACGGCTTATGGCTACACCTTC. Residues: CASQTTAYGYTF.

The chain joins TRBV5-1 to TRBJ2-1; 9 nucleotides agree with TRBD2. There are 18 residues in the CDR3. With V trimmed by 0 bases and J by 0 bases, 7 bases remained unmatched. Germline CDR1 SGHRS, CDR2 YFSETQ. The CDR3 loop is CASSLGLAVMSSYNEQFF. For the CDR3, the DNA is TGCGCCAGCAGCTTGGGACTAGCGGTTATGAGCTCCTACAATGAGCAGTTCTTC.

The table lists this clone with a few counts. This chain joins TRBV5-6 and TRBJ1-3; D remains ambiguous. Trimming shortened V by 1 base and J by 0 bases, and 14 bases separated the two germline ends. The CDR3 has 17 amino acids. Germline CDR1 SGHDT, CDR2 YYEEEE. The CDR3 is CASSLRAGSYSGNTIYF. The CDR3 region has the DNA TGTGCCAGCAGCTTGAGGGCGGGATCGTACTCTGGAAACACCATATATTTT.

The chain employs TRBV10-3 and TRBJ2-7; no firm D call. This CDR3 is built from 15 residues. Per the germline V gene, CDR1 is ENHRY and CDR2 is SYGVKD. V dropped 0 bases and J dropped 0 bases, with 9 bases sitting between them. In DNA, the CDR3 is TGTGCCATCAGTGAGTCAAGCGTGAGCTCCTACGAGCAGTACTTC. It specifies CAISESSVSSYEQYF.

CDR3 sequence (DNA): TGCGCCAGCAGCCCTGGCCGGGGGAGCGGCACCGGGGAGCTGTTTTTT. It is translated as CASSPGRGSGTGELFF. The chain uses TRBV5-1 and TRBJ2-2; D is perhaps TRBD2 (6 bases). Germline V gene lookup returns CDR1 SGHRS and CDR2 YFSETQ. The CDR3 contains 16 residues. V lost 4 bases and J 4 bases, leaving 17 bases between the germline ends.

The genes are TRBV27 and TRBJ1-6, with D hard to call. The CDR3 runs 14 residues. V was pared by 8 bases and J by 7 bases, with 15 bases between. CDR1 is MNHEY and CDR2 is SMNVEV in the germline V gene (reference sequence). CDR3 in amino acids: CASRSPSLNSPLHF. Written as DNA, the CDR3 is TGTGCCAGCCGATCCCCGTCCCTAAATTCACCCCTCCACTTT.

The chain has TRBV6-5 and TRBJ1-2; 8 nucleotides align to TRBD1. Germline CDR1 reads MNHEY; CDR2 reads SVGAGI. V trimming: 6 bases; J trimming: 6 bases; junction bases outside the gene matches: 12. CDR3 length: 15 amino acids. CDR3 nucleotide sequence: TGTGCCAGCAGAGGAGGACAGGGAACCAGTGATGGCTACACCTTC. Residues: CASRGGQGTSDGYTF.

The chain links TRBV27 to TRBJ2-7, with D possibly being TRBD2 (6 bases). V lost 5 bases and J lost 0, with 17 bases in between. The CDR3 covers 16 residues. CDR1 and CDR2 from the germline V gene are MNHEY and SMNVEV (reference sequence). CDR3: CASSIRGGGFSYEQYF. The CDR3 DNA follows: TGTGCCAGCAGTATAAGAGGAGGAGGGTTCTCCTACGAGCAGTACTTC.

CDR3 amino acids: CAWSRGAEKLFF. As DNA, the CDR3 is TGTGCCTGGAGTAGGGGCGCCGAAAAACTGTTTTTT. This chain links TRBV30 with TRBJ1-4; TRBD1 might be the D (5 bases). CDR1 and CDR2 (germline): GTSNPN, SVGIG (reference sequence). The CDR3 is made up of 12 amino acids. Trimming shortened V by 2 bases and J by 8 bases, and 9 bases separated the two germline ends.

CDR3 sequence reads: CASRGPGGWHGYTF. CDR3 nucleotides: TGTGCCAGCAGAGGCCCAGGGGGGTGGCATGGCTACACCTTC. The chain employs TRBV5-5 and TRBJ1-2; 7 bases line up with TRBD1. This CDR3 region has 14 residues. The V segment lost 5 bases and the J segment 6 bases; nucleotides outside the gene matches: 10. Germline V gives CDR1 SGHKS, CDR2 YYEKEE (reference sequence).